These 11 T cell receptor beta chains share one sample of origin, sequenced in a study of blood T cells in healthy people across ages (dated by TCRdb to between 2014 and 2017). The method was 5' RACE. The second PCR ran for roughly 7 to 11 cycles and used a J-beta primer mix along with a sample-barcoded 5' primer. TCRdb handled the public reads itself, with Q25 trimming in fastp and clone calling in MiXCR, and kept productive beta chains. For every CDR3 protein sequence, its rows merge into one entry that carries the most common genes and DNA. The sample table holds around 2 million distinct CDR3 sequences, of which around 42% were seen once. The ten largest clones represent about 21% of the sample. Material for sequencing was blood. The source of these receptors is a human donor in good health.

This chain uses TRBV19 with TRBJ2-5, with 9 bases aligning to TRBD1. Germline lookup yields CDR1 LNHDA and CDR2 SQIVND (reference sequence). V gave up 6 bases and J gave up 5 bases; unmatched junction bases: 16. CDR3 length: 17 residues. The CDR3 loop is CASRRMVGQGKLETQYF. For the CDR3, the DNA is TGTGCCAGTAGACGGATGGTAGGACAGGGGAAATTGGAGACCCAGTACTTC.

The chain has TRBV5-1 and TRBJ2-3; D remains unclear. Per germline, CDR1 SGHRS and CDR2 YFSETQ. V was trimmed by 2 bases and J by 1 base, leaving 20 bases between them. There are 18 residues in the CDR3. The CDR3 loop reads CASSLMSRLGGGTDTQYF. The DNA for the CDR3 is TGCGCCAGCAGCTTAATGTCCCGATTGGGCGGAGGCACAGATACGCAGTATTTT.

The genes are TRBV29-1 and TRBJ2-5; D may match TRBD1 or TRBD2 (5 bases each). V was clipped by 6 bases and J by 0 bases, with 14 bases between them. Germline V lookup: CDR1 SQVTM, CDR2 ANQGSEA. The CDR3 has 14 amino acids. The CDR3 spells CSVSPLGHQETQYF. The CDR3, as DNA: TGCAGCGTGTCCCCCCTGGGACACCAAGAGACCCAGTACTTC.

The chain couples TRBV18 to TRBJ1-5; D ambiguous. CDR1 is KGHSH, CDR2 LQKENI, per germline. Trimming took off 1 base at V and 10 bases at J, with 14 bases between the two ends. This CDR3 comprises 14 residues. The CDR3 region is CASSPLSGSDPQHF. The DNA of the CDR3 is TGTGCCAGCTCACCACTGTCAGGTTCAGATCCCCAGCATTTT.

This clonotype was seen only a few times. The rearrangement uses TRBV7-2 and TRBJ1-2; the D is unclear. The CDR3 contains 15 residues. With 6 bases removed from V and 4 bases from J, the gap between germline ends came to 18 bases. Per germline, CDR1 SGHTA and CDR2 FQGNSA. This CDR3 reads CASRSRAVVSYGYTF. The CDR3 DNA reads TGTGCCAGCAGATCTCGGGCGGTGGTTAGCTATGGCTACACCTTC.

This clonotype was counted only a few times. The chain links TRBV12-3 or TRBV12-4 to TRBJ1-1; TRBD1 agrees at 7 bases. After removal of 7 bases from V and 2 bases from J, the junction contained 10 bases not matched to a gene. The CDR3 length is 15 residues. CDR3 bases: TGTGCCAGCATCAGGAACAGGGGCCTAAACACTGAAGCTTTCTTT. This translates into CASIRNRGLNTEAFF.

This clonotype showed up just a few times. V usage is TRBV9 and J usage is TRBJ2-4, with TRBD2 identical over 7 bases. The last part of the DNA fits TRBJ2-7 better; the J call may be wrong. The CDR3 runs 14 residues. The germline CDR1 and CDR2 sequences are SGDLS and YYNGEE. CDR3 bases: TGTGCCAGCAGCGTAGGAGGTAGCGGGTACGAGCAGTACTTC. The encoded protein is CASSVGGSGYEQYF.

In this sample, this clonotype turned up a few times. The chain combines TRBV6-5 with TRBJ2-5; 8 bases agree with TRBD1. The CDR3 totals 14 residues. V shed 0 bases and J 3 bases; nucleotides not matched to a gene: 0. CDR1 and CDR2 (germline): MNHEY, SVGAGI. CDR3 sequence reads: CASSYSTGEETQYF. The CDR3 DNA reads as TGTGCCAGCAGTTACTCGACAGGGGAAGAGACCCAGTACTTC.

The rearrangement joins TRBV9 to TRBJ2-1, with D perhaps given as TRBD1 or TRBD2 (5 bases each). Trimming removed 1 base at V and 0 bases at J, with 11 bases between. Germline V gene data show CDR1 as SGDLS and CDR2 as YYNGEE. This CDR3 contains 16 residues. CDR3 sequence reads: CASSVLGDLSYNEQFF. The CDR3 nucleotides are TGTGCCAGCAGCGTATTAGGGGACCTCTCCTACAATGAGCAGTTCTTC. The complete variable domain, with remaining parts taken from reference TRBV9 and TRBJ2-1, reads DSGVTQTPKHLITATGQRVTLRCSPRSGDLSVYWYQQSLDQGLQFLIQYYNGEERAKGNILERFSAQQFPDLHSELNLSSLELGDSALYFCASSVLGDLSYNEQFFGPGTRLTVL.

The J gene is TRBJ1-2, the V gene TRBV6-5, with TRBD1 as a possible D gene (5 bases). Looked up from germline, CDR1 is MNHEY and CDR2 is SVGAGI. CDR3 size: 13 residues. V lost 7 bases to trimming and J lost 7 bases, with 16 bases between them. As DNA, the CDR3 is TGTGCCAGCACCAAACTAGGGGTCGGTGGCTACACCTTC. It specifies CASTKLGVGGYTF.

A word on this clonotype: The conserved phenylalanine or tryptophan is not found at the CDR3 terminus, so this likely reflects a read error. The V call is TRBV7-2, the J call TRBJ1-1; TRBD1 might be the D (5 bases). V was shortened by 2 bases and J by 4 bases, with 14 bases between the two germline ends. The length of the CDR3 is 15 residues. Looked up from germline, CDR1 is SGHTA and CDR2 is FQGNSA. CDR3 protein: CASSLSGALSTEAFL. In DNA, the CDR3 is TGTGCCAGCAGCTTATCCGGGGCCCTAAGCACTGAAGCTTTCCTT.